This TCR beta chain was captured by sequencing in a study of metastatic and nonmetastatic thyroid tumors. No treatment had been given to any patient before thyroid surgery. The CDR3 consists of 19 residues. V trimming: 2 bases; J trimming: 7 bases; junction bases outside the gene matches: 19. Per the original data handling: To classify distant metastasis in papillary thyroid cancer, a model was built from CDR3 differences across clinicopathological groups. With MiXCR, TCRdb reprocessed the PCR reads. The V and J calls shown here were made by TCRdb, not taken from the authors' results. The sample consists of 10,000 to 13,000 clones, roughly 28% of them appearing once.

The chain recombines TRBV12-3 or TRBV12-4 with TRBJ2-1, with 8 bases fitting TRBD2. This sequence originates from a male donor with papillary thyroid cancer or a benign thyroid nodule (not recorded which). Some clones in this sample may be carry-over from other donors' samples. The sequenced material came from tumor tissue. The CDR3 region has the DNA TGTGCCAGCAGTTTAAGGGGCCTAGCGGGCCGCTCTACGGGGAATGAGCAGTTCTTC. This translates into CASSLRGLAGRSTGNEQFF.